A selection of T cell receptor beta chains follows, all from one sample in a study of cytomegalovirus exposure and HLA in healthy donors. Clones were read by immunoSEQ multiplex PCR, and TCRdb kept only the in-frame ones, dropping some. The sample lists around 160,000 clones, less than 90% occurring once. Sequenced sample: PBMCs. Receptors were obtained from a man aged 25-45 years in good health and CMV-seropositive. Each CDR3 is given with its conserved first and last residue. Fields, in order: J gene, V gene, D gene, clone size, CDR3 DNA, CDR3 protein. D genes are given only for firm matches. The size entry is marked missing in some rows and otherwise reads once, few, many or a size class.

TRBJ2-5	TRBV13	TRBD2	-	TGTGCCAGCAGCGGAACCCTGGCTAGCGGTTCCCAAGAGACCCAGTACTTC	CASSGTLASGSQETQYF
TRBJ1-5	TRBV19	-	few	TGTGCCAGTAGTATCGGGGGGAGATATCAGCCCCAGCATTTT	CASSIGGRYQPQHF
TRBJ2-7	TRBV7-2	TRBD1	once	TGTGCCAGCAGCGCCCACAGGGGGCACAACGAGCAGTACTTC	CASSAHRGHNEQYF
TRBJ1-2	TRBV4-2	TRBD1	once	TGTGCCAGCAGCCAAGATAGACAGGGCGGCGGGACTAACTATGGCTACACCTTC	CASSQDRQGGGTNYGYTF
TRBJ2-2	TRBV4-3	TRBD2	-	TGCGCCAGCAGCCAAGAAGGGAGGGCGGGAAACACCGGGGAGCTGTTTTTT	CASSQEGRAGNTGELFF
TRBJ1-1	TRBV5-1	-	few	TGCGCCAGCAGCTTGGAGGCAGGGATGGGGACTGAAGCTTTCTTT	CASSLEAGMGTEAFF
TRBJ2-2	TRBV6-5	TRBD1	-	TGTGCCAGCAGTCTGACAGGGGGGGACACCGGGGAGCTGTTTTTT	CASSLTGGDTGELFF
TRBJ1-2	TRBV4-1	-	-	TGCGCCAGCAGCCCCAGCGGCGGCTACACCTTC	CASSPSGGYTF
TRBJ2-5	TRBV25-1	-	once	TGTGCCAGCAGTGATTCCCTCAACAACCAAGAGACCCAGTACTTC	CASSDSLNNQETQYF
TRBJ2-5	TRBV29-1	-	-	TGCAGCGTCGCGCGGATTTTCCAAGAGACCCAGTACTTC	CSVARIFQETQYF
TRBJ2-7	TRBV5-1	-	-	TGCGCCAGCAGCGAGACCTACGAGCAGTACTTC	CASSETYEQYF
TRBJ2-7	TRBV27	-	once	TGTGCCAGCAGTCCTCTATACGAGCAGTACTTC	CASSPLYEQYF
TRBJ2-6	TRBV7-6	TRBD2	-	TGTGCCGGGGGGGGACGTGGGGCCAACGTCCTGACTTTC	CAGGGRGANVLTF
TRBJ1-2	TRBV7-9	-	-	TGTGCCAGCAGCCGAGCACCTCAGGGGAACTCCCATGGCTACACCTTC	CASSRAPQGNSHGYTF
TRBJ1-4	TRBV7-3	TRBD1	-	TGTGCCAGCAGCCCAAGACAGGGGGAAAAACTGTTTTTT	CASSPRQGEKLFF
TRBJ2-3	TRBV30	TRBD2	-	TGTGCCTGGACTAGCGGTCGCACAGATACGCAGTATTTT	CAWTSGRTDTQYF
TRBJ2-3	TRBV9	TRBD2	-	TGTGCCAGCAGCGGTAGCGGGACCCCGGGAGATACGCAGTATTTT	CASSGSGTPGDTQYF
TRBJ2-3	TRBV5-1	TRBD1	-	TGCGCCAGCAGCCTCGGGACAGGGGACAATACGCAGTATTTT	CASSLGTGDNTQYF
TRBJ2-5	TRBV4-1	TRBD2	-	TGCGCCAGCAGCCAGAGGGGACTAGCAGTAGAGACCCAGTACTTC	CASSQRGLAVETQYF
TRBJ1-2	TRBV30	-	-	TGTGCCTGGATCTTGGGGGCAGGGGGCTACACCTTC	CAWILGAGGYTF
TRBJ2-2	TRBV5-1	-	-	TGCGCCAGCAGCTTCACTAGCAGAACGAACACCGGGGAGCTGTTTTTT	CASSFTSRTNTGELFF
TRBJ2-1	TRBV5-1	-	-	TGCGCCAGCCGCGATACGGAGTATGAGCAGTTCTTC	CASRDTEYEQFF
TRBJ1-4	TRBV5-1	-	-	TGCGCCAGCAGCCCGGACAAAACGGGCGAAAAACTGTTTTTT	CASSPDKTGEKLFF
TRBJ1-5	TRBV18	-	-	TGTGCCAGCTCACCGGCGGGGGGAGATCAGCCCCAGCATTTT	CASSPAGGDQPQHF
TRBJ2-7	TRBV13	-	-	TGTGCCAGCAGCCCCTACCAGGGCAGGGCCTACGAGCAGTACTTC	CASSPYQGRAYEQYF
TRBJ1-2	TRBV5-5	TRBD1	few	TGTGCCACCATGACAGGGACTCATGGCTACACCTTC	CATMTGTHGYTF
TRBJ1-2	TRBV27	-	-	TGTGCCAGCAGTTTATGGGGGGGGGCGGATGGCTACACCTTC	CASSLWGGADGYTF
TRBJ2-7	TRBV6-1	-	few	TGTGCCAGCAGACAGGGTCCCGCTTTTATTTTGGAGCAGTACTTC	CASRQGPAFILEQYF
TRBJ1-5	TRBV28	-	-	TGTGCCAGCAGGGGGGCAGGGGTGAGTCAGCCCCAGCATTTT	CASRGAGVSQPQHF
TRBJ2-1	TRBV7-9	TRBD2	-	TGTGCCAGCGCAGACTTAGCGGGAGGGGCGTACAATGAGCAGTTCTTC	CASADLAGGAYNEQFF
TRBJ1-2	TRBV30	TRBD1	once	TGTGCCTGGAATGGCAGGGGACAGCTTTATGGCTACACCTTC	CAWNGRGQLYGYTF
TRBJ2-7	TRBV6-5	-	-	TGTGCCAGCAGTTTAGCGAGGCCTCCTTCCTACGAGCAGTACTTC	CASSLARPPSYEQYF
TRBJ2-3	TRBV5-4	-	once	TGTGCCAGCAGCTTGGCACAGCCCGACACAGATACGCAGTATTTT	CASSLAQPDTDTQYF
TRBJ1-4	TRBV7-9	TRBD1	-	TGTGCCAGCAGCGACAGGGGCGGAAAACTGTTTTTT	CASSDRGGKLFF
TRBJ1-4	TRBV4-3	TRBD1	-	TGCGCCAGCAGGTTGTTTGTGGGACAGGGGAATGAAAAACTGTTTTTT	CASRLFVGQGNEKLFF
TRBJ1-1	TRBV5-1	TRBD1	-	TGCGCCAGCAGCGTCAGGGGGGAGTCTGAAGCTTTCTTT	CASSVRGESEAFF
TRBJ2-3	TRBV2	-	-	TGTGCCAGCAGTGGGGTTCAGGGGATCCACACAGATACGCAGTATTTT	CASSGVQGIHTDTQYF
TRBJ1-5	TRBV10-3	-	-	TGTGCCATCAGAGAAGAGGGCAATCAGCCCCAGCATTTT	CAIREEGNQPQHF
TRBJ2-2	TRBV5-1	TRBD2	-	TGCGCCAGCAGCCCGCGTACTAGCGGGACTACCGGGGAGCTGTTTTTT	CASSPRTSGTTGELFF
TRBJ2-3	TRBV9	TRBD2	-	TGTGCCAGCAGCGTAGAGCAGCCTAGCGGGAGGAGATGGGATACGCAGTATTTT	CASSVEQPSGRRWDTQYF
TRBJ2-5	TRBV5-1	TRBD1	once	TGCGCCAGCAGCTCTGGGACAGTGGAAGAGACCCAGTACTTC	CASSSGTVEETQYF
TRBJ2-6	TRBV9	-	-	TGTGCCAGCAGCGTAGCTTGGCTTTCAAATCCCGTCCGCTCTGGGGCCAACGTCCTGACTTTC	CASSVAWLSNPVRSGANVLTF
TRBJ2-7	TRBV6-1	-	-	TGTGCCAGCAGTGAGAGACAGTCCACCGAGCAGTACTTC	CASSERQSTEQYF
TRBJ2-1	TRBV7-8	-	-	TGTGCCAGCAGCCCACGAGGCGGGATAACGTACAATGAGCAGTTCTTC	CASSPRGGITYNEQFF
TRBJ1-3	TRBV5-1	TRBD1	-	TGCGCCAGCAGCCCGGGGACAGGCCGCTCTGGAAACACCATATATTTT	CASSPGTGRSGNTIYF
TRBJ1-1	TRBV5-1	-	-	TGCGCCAGCAGCTTATTAAAGACAGGTAGTATGAACACTGAAGCTTTCTTT	CASSLLKTGSMNTEAFF
TRBJ2-1	TRBV6-1	-	-	TGTGCCAGCAGCCGCGGCGGGCCAGATGAGCAGTTCTTC	CASSRGGPDEQFF
TRBJ1-2	TRBV6-6	-	-	TGTGCCAGCAGTTTACAGCTCGTTAATGGCTACACCTTC	CASSLQLVNGYTF
TRBJ2-7	TRBV13	-	-	TGTGCCAGCAGCTTAGTAGGGGAAAGCTCCTACGAGCAGTACTTC	CASSLVGESSYEQYF
TRBJ1-1	TRBV6-5	TRBD1	-	TGTGCCAGCAGTACGCACAGGGGGACTGAAGCTTTCTTT	CASSTHRGTEAFF
TRBJ1-1	TRBV6-6	-	-	TGTGCCAGCAGTTACGAACGAGGCGACACTGAAGCTTTCTTT	CASSYERGDTEAFF
TRBJ1-1	TRBV4-1	-	-	TGCGCCAGCAGCCAAGTCCGACACAGGATGGCGAACACTGAAGCTTTCTTT	CASSQVRHRMANTEAFF
TRBJ2-7	TRBV9	TRBD2	-	TGTGCCAGCAGCGAGGGACTAGCGGGAGGGCCATACGAGCAGTACTTC	CASSEGLAGGPYEQYF